This T cell receptor (beta chain) was captured by sequencing in a study of T cells in localized non-small cell lung cancer. Some clones are missing from TCRdb's copy, which holds only in-frame ones; the method was immunoSEQ multiplex PCR. The table includes some 38,000 clones, about nine tenths detected once. Deletions cut 7 bases from V and 1 base from J, with 14 bases between. This CDR3 spans 15 amino acids. From germline, CDR1 is SGHRS and CDR2 YFSETQ. V usage is TRBV5-1 and J usage is TRBJ1-4, with no clear D. Sequences were derived from peripheral blood mononuclear cells, sampled before any cancer treatment. This sequence originates from a male donor aged 60 or over with stage II lung adenocarcinoma. CDR3 bases: TGCGCCAGCGGCCTGAACGGGAAAACTAATGAAAAACTGTTTTTT. Amino acid sequence: CASGLNGKTNEKLFF.